A single sample gave rise to the 17 T cell receptor beta chains below, sequenced in a study of CD8+ T cells in alopecia areata (dated by TCRdb to between 2017 and 2018). Library generation was performed with the immunoSEQ multiplex PCR assay. RNA was extracted from all samples and reverse transcribed into cDNA as template for TCR sequencing. TCRdb re-hosts the immuneACCESS table, in-frame sequences only. Its copies lack some clones; in the studies checked, an unresolved V gene accounts for under half of them, and the cause for the rest is not known. This sample holds 90,000 to 100,000 clones; 50% to 75% were observed only once. About 16% of the sample comes from the top ten. The time point label, read with the paper, signifies: approximately 4 weeks on oral tofacitinib. The treatment or condition label, read with the paper, signifies: oral pan-JAK inhibitor, 5-10 mg twice daily. Sequenced here: CD8+ T cells sorted from blood, sampled at week 4, from a patient treated with tofacitinib. The receptors derive from a human donor with alopecia areata.

This clone turned up a few times. The chain links TRBV27 to TRBJ2-5; a weak D match, TRBD2 (5 bases). The CDR3 loop spans 13 amino acids. V was pared by 0 bases and J by 5 bases, with 7 bases between. Germline CDR1 reads MNHEY; CDR2 reads SMNVEV (reference sequence). CDR3 DNA sequence: TGTGCCAGCAGTTTATCGAGGAGGGAGACCCAGTACTTC. This codes for CASSLSRRETQYF.

The chain carries TRBV6-5 and TRBJ1-1; D ambiguous. V was cut by 5 bases and J by 4 bases, with 11 bases left in between. The germline gives CDR1 MNHEY, CDR2 SVGAGI. This CDR3 is 13 amino acids long. CDR3 loop: CASSPLRGTEAFF. DNA of the CDR3: TGTGCCAGCAGTCCCCTTAGAGGCACTGAAGCTTTCTTT.

V and J are TRBV20-1 and TRBJ2-5; tentative D call: TRBD2 (5 bases). The germline V gene encodes CDR1 DFQATT and CDR2 SNEGSKA (reference sequence). Trimming took 7 bases from V and 7 from J, leaving 13 bases between them. CDR3 size: 11 residues. The CDR3, as DNA: TGCAGTGTTAGGGAAGAGGGGACCCAGTACTTC. Its translation is CSVREEGTQYF.

CDR3 bases: TGTGCCAGCAGTTTGCCACCATCCTACGAGCAGTACTTC. As protein: CASSLPPSYEQYF. This chain joins TRBV28 and TRBJ2-7; D is unclear. Germline CDR1 reads MDHEN; CDR2 reads SYDVKM. The V end was cut by 3 bases, the J end by 1 base, with 7 bases between. This CDR3 contains 13 residues.

The V gene is TRBV27, the J gene TRBJ2-5; TRBD1 is a possible D gene (5 bases). Germline V CDR1 and CDR2: MNHEY, SMNVEV (reference sequence). V lost 0 bases and J 3 bases, leaving 8 bases between the germline ends. There are 14 residues in the CDR3. In DNA form, the CDR3 reads TGTGCCAGCAGTTTATCCGCCAGGGAAGAGACCCAGTACTTC. Encoded protein: CASSLSAREETQYF.

This clone was detected only a few times. V and J are TRBV7-9 and TRBJ1-3; the D is unclear. The V gene lost 2 bases and the J gene lost 0 bases, with 5 bases spanning the gap. The CDR3 is 14 amino acids. Germline-derived CDR1 and CDR2 are SEHNR and FQNEAQ (reference sequence). CDR3 region: CASSLPLSGNTIYF. DNA for the CDR3: TGTGCCAGCAGCTTACCCCTCTCTGGAAACACCATATATTTT.

V is TRBV7-7 and J is TRBJ2-1; TRBD2 matches at 13 bases. With 5 bases clipped from V and 6 bases from J, the junction kept 4 bases outside the gene matches. Germline V gene lookup returns CDR1 SSHAT and CDR2 FNYEAQ (reference sequence). The CDR3 contains 15 residues. The CDR3 loop is CASSLGLAGVNEQFF. CDR3 sequence (DNA): TGTGCCAGCAGCCTTGGACTAGCGGGAGTCAATGAGCAGTTCTTC.

The V gene is TRBV27, the J gene TRBJ2-7, with 9 bases matching TRBD1. V lost 5 bases and J lost 2; bases outside the gene matches: 10. CDR3 length equals 16 residues. In germline, CDR1 is MNHEY, CDR2 SMNVEV (reference sequence). CDR3 protein: CASSPFSGTGTYEQYF. CDR3 nucleotide sequence: TGTGCCAGCAGTCCTTTCTCCGGGACAGGGACCTACGAGCAGTACTTC.

The CDR3 DNA reads as TGCGCCAGCAGTCCCCGACTAGCGGGAGGGCCTGGGTACAATGAGCAGTTCTTC. Its translation: CASSPRLAGGPGYNEQFF. This sequence joins TRBV4-3 and TRBJ2-1, with 14 positions matching TRBD2. The germline V gene encodes CDR1 LGHNA and CDR2 YSLEER. Trimming at V came to 6 bases and at J to 4 bases, leaving 11 bases not matched to a gene. The CDR3 loop spans 18 amino acids.

The gene calls are TRBV27 and TRBJ2-1, with TRBD2 matching over 11 bases. The CDR3 runs to 15 residues. The J segment lost 5 bases and the V segment lost 5 bases, leaving 5 bases of the junction unmatched. Germline values: CDR1 MNHEY, CDR2 SMNVEV (reference sequence). The CDR3 DNA sequence: TGTGCCAGCAGTCCCACTAGCGGGGGAGACAATGAGCAGTTCTTC. Protein product: CASSPTSGGDNEQFF.

This clone was seen only a few times. The chain has TRBV4-1 and TRBJ2-5; perhaps D is TRBD1 or TRBD2 (5 bases each). The CDR3 sequence is 17 residues long. Germline CDR1 is MGHRA and CDR2 is YSYEKL. Trimming removed 1 base from V and 2 bases from J, with 17 bases in between. Here the CDR3 reads CASSQGQTPRGQETQYF. The DNA for the CDR3 is TGCGCCAGCAGCCAAGGTCAGACCCCGAGGGGACAAGAGACCCAGTACTTC.

The chain is built from TRBV27 and TRBJ2-7, with D maybe TRBD2 (5 bases). CDR1 is MNHEY and CDR2 is SMNVEV in the germline V gene (reference sequence). Trimming left V 7 bases short and J 5 bases short, with 18 bases between. The CDR3 covers 14 residues. The CDR3, as DNA: TGTGCCAGCACCTGGGGTGGGAGTTTCGACGAGCAGTACTTC. This translates into CASTWGGSFDEQYF.

The CDR3 reads CASSQRQDSHEQYF. CDR3 DNA sequence: TGCGCCAGCAGCCAACGACAGGATTCCCACGAGCAGTACTTC. The chain joins TRBV4-1 to TRBJ2-7; a possible D gene is TRBD1 (6 bases). The germline V and J ends were trimmed by 2 bases and 5 bases, with 13 bases remaining between them. In germline, CDR1 is MGHRA, CDR2 YSYEKL. The CDR3 is 14 amino acids.

The chain couples TRBV5-1 to TRBJ2-7; unclear D gene. This CDR3 spans 13 amino acids. The V gene lost 4 bases and the J gene lost 0 bases, with 8 bases spanning the gap. From germline, CDR1 is SGHRS and CDR2 YFSETQ. The CDR3 bases are TGCGCCAGCAGCCCGAAGAGCTCCTACGAGCAGTACTTC. Its protein product is CASSPKSSYEQYF.

The V gene is TRBV6-4, the J gene TRBJ2-1; D assignment may be TRBD1 or TRBD2 (8 bases each). The germline V gene encodes CDR1 MRHNA and CDR2 SNTAGT. Between the trimmed V and J ends, which lost 2 bases and 13 bases, there was a span of 21 bases. The CDR3 length is 15 residues. The CDR3 DNA follows: TGTGCCAGCAGTGACGACCCAGGGGGCGCGGGGGGACAGTTCTTC. Protein sequence: CASSDDPGGAGGQFF.

The V gene is TRBV19, the J gene TRBJ1-2, with unresolved D. Germline V CDR1 and CDR2: LNHDA, SQIVND (reference sequence). The CDR3 covers 13 residues. V was trimmed by 3 bases and J by 6 bases, leaving 11 bases between them. This CDR3 reads CASSIGGRNGYTF. In nucleotides, the CDR3 is TGTGCCAGTAGTATCGGAGGGAGAAATGGCTACACCTTC.

Ten or more counts support this clone. V is TRBV2 and J is TRBJ2-3; 11 bases fit TRBD2. This CDR3 spans 15 amino acids. V lost 6 bases, J lost 7 bases, and 9 bases stayed unmatched. Per the germline V gene, CDR1 is SNHLY and CDR2 is FYNNEI. The CDR3 here is CASRYLRTSGYTQYF. The CDR3 nucleotides read TGTGCCAGCAGATACCTGAGGACTAGCGGGTATACGCAGTATTTT. Using reference TRBV2 and TRBJ2-3 for the parts outside the CDR3, the full variable domain is EPEVTQTPSHQVTQMGQEVILRCVPISNHLYFYWYRQILGQKVEFLVSFYNNEISEKSEIFDDQFSVERPDGSNFTLKIRSTKLEDSAMYFCASRYLRTSGYTQYFGPGTRLTVL.